The 9 T cell receptor beta chains below come from one sample, sequenced in a study of blood T cell repertoires in COVID-19 (dated by TCRdb to the early 2020s). Receptor libraries were prepared by the immunoSEQ multiplex PCR assay. Entries here come from immuneACCESS through TCRdb and include only in-frame sequences with V and J called. Some clones fail to appear in such tables; in the studies checked, an unresolved V gene covers under half of the shortfall, and the cause of the remainder is unknown. The sample data list about 180,000 clones, and about 84% of these were observed just once. The top ten hold roughly 7% of the sample. The specimen sequenced was peripheral blood. Receptors were obtained from a human donor in a cohort sampled during active COVID-19.

This chain joins TRBV3-1 (or the pseudogene TRBV3-2) and TRBJ2-7, with 7 bases that match TRBD1. V shed 6 bases and J 4 bases; nucleotides not matched to a gene: 9. From germline, CDR1 is LGHDT and CDR2 YNNKEL (reference sequence). This CDR3 spans 14 amino acids. The CDR3 coding sequence is TGTGCCAGCAGATCCGGGACAGAGAGTTACGAGCAGTACTTC. Translating it yields CASRSGTESYEQYF.

This rearrangement joins TRBV11-2 to TRBJ1-3, with a weak D call TRBD1 (5 bases). The CDR3 has 16 residues. Trimming shortened V by 1 base and J by 0 bases, and 10 bases separated the two germline ends. From germline, CDR1 is SGHAT and CDR2 FQNNGV. CDR3 nucleotides: TGTGCCAGCAGCTTAGTTAGGGGATCCTCTGGAAACACCATATATTTT. Its protein is CASSLVRGSSGNTIYF.

This chain connects TRBV23-1 to TRBJ1-2; no firm D call. Being an ORF, TRBV23-1 has a function that is uncertain. V shed 8 bases and J shed 4 bases, with 11 bases lying between them. The CDR3 consists of 12 residues. The CDR3 coding sequence is TGCGCCAGCCCTCTCCACTCCTATGGCTACACCTTC. This translates into CASPLHSYGYTF.

This sequence joins TRBV5-6 and TRBJ2-7, with D unclear. This CDR3 contains 12 residues. The ends were cut back, 1 base at V and 4 bases at J, with 6 bases in the middle. Germline V gene lookup returns CDR1 SGHDT and CDR2 YYEEEE. The CDR3 DNA reads TGTGCCAGCAGCTTGTACGGGTACGAGCAGTACTTC. Translating gives CASSLYGYEQYF.

This chain joins TRBV5-4 and TRBJ1-1, with 9 bases lining up with TRBD1. This CDR3 has 15 residues. Germline V gives CDR1 SGHNT, CDR2 YYREEE (reference sequence). The V and J ends lost 3 bases and 6 bases, in that order; junction bases with no gene match: 9. The CDR3 sequence: CASSSGQGPSAEAFF. As DNA, the CDR3 is TGTGCCAGCAGCTCGGGACAGGGACCAAGCGCTGAAGCTTTCTTT.

This clone appeared a single time. V usage is TRBV5-4 and J usage is TRBJ2-3; TRBD2 agrees at 13 bases. Per germline, CDR1 SGHNT and CDR2 YYREEE (reference sequence). The CDR3 length is 16 residues. The junction had 1 base not matched to a gene; V was cut back by 3 bases and J by 0 bases. CDR3: CASSSGLAGSTDTQYF. CDR3 DNA sequence: TGTGCCAGCAGCTCGGGACTAGCGGGGAGCACAGATACGCAGTATTTT. Combining the CDR3 with reference TRBV5-4 and TRBJ2-3 gives the whole variable domain ETGVTQSPTHLIKTRGQQVTLRCSSQSGHNTVSWYQQALGQGPQFIFQYYREEENGRGNFPPRFSGLQFPNYSSELNVNALELDDSALYLCASSSGLAGSTDTQYFGPGTRLTVL.

This clone is a singleton in its sample. The genes are TRBV5-1 and TRBJ2-2; D perhaps matches TRBD1 (6 bases). Germline CDR1 is SGHRS and CDR2 is YFSETQ. The CDR3 extends over 16 amino acids. V was pared by 4 bases and J by 0 bases, with 13 bases between. The CDR3 region has the DNA TGCGCCAGCAGCCCCCTGACAGGCACGAACACCGGGGAGCTGTTTTTT. It codes for CASSPLTGTNTGELFF.

V and J are TRBV6-4 and TRBJ2-3; TRBD2 is a possible D gene (5 bases). The CDR3 spans 13 residues. CDR1 and CDR2 (germline): MRHNA, SNTAGT. V lost 2 bases, J lost 15 bases, and 18 bases lay in between. The CDR3 here is CASSDLPRGTRYF. CDR3 coding DNA: TGTGCCAGCAGTGACCTCCCCCGGGGAACTCGCTATTTT.

The chain joins TRBV29-1 to TRBJ2-7; D ambiguous. Germline V CDR1 and CDR2: SQVTM, ANQGSEA. Trimming removed 0 bases from V and 1 base from J, with 4 bases in between. The CDR3 covers 12 residues. The CDR3 coding sequence is TGCAGCGTTGAAGATCCATCCTACGAGCAGTACTTC. It is translated as CSVEDPSYEQYF.